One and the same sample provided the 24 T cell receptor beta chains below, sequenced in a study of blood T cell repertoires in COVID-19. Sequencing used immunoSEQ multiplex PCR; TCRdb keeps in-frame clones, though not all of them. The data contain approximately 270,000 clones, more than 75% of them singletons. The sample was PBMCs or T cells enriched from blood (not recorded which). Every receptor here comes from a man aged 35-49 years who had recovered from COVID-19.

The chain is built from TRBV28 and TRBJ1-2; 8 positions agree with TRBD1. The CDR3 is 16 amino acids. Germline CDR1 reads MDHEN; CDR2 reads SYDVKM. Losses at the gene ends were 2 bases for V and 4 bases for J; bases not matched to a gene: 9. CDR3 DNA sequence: TGTGCCAGCAGTTTACAGTGGACAGGGAGGGGCTATGGCTACACCTTC. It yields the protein CASSLQWTGRGYGYTF.

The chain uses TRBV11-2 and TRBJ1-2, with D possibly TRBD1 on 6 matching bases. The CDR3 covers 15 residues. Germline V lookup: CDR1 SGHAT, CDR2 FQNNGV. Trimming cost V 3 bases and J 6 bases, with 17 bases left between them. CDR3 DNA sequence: TGTGCCAGCAGCTTTTTCTACAGGGATACAGATGGCTACACCTTC. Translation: CASSFFYRDTDGYTF.

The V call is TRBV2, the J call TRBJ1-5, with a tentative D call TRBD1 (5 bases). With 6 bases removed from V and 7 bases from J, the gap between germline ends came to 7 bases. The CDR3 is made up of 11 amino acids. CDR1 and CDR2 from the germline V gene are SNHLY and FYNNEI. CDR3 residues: CASSGGQPQHF. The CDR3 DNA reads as TGTGCCAGCAGCGGGGGGCAGCCCCAGCATTTT.

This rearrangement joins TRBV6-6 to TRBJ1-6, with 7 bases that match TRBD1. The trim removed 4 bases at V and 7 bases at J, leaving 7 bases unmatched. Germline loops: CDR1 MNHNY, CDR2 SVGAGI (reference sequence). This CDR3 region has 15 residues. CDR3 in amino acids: CASSSSRGLNSPLHF. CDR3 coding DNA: TGTGCCAGCAGTTCTTCAAGGGGGCTGAATTCACCCCTCCACTTT.

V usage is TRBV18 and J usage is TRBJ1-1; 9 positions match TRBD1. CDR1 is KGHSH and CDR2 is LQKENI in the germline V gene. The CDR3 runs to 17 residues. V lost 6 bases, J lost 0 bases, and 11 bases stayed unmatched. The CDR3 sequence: CASSRTGAQPLNTEAFF. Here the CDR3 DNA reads TGTGCCAGCTCCCGGACAGGGGCACAACCTTTGAACACTGAAGCTTTCTTT.

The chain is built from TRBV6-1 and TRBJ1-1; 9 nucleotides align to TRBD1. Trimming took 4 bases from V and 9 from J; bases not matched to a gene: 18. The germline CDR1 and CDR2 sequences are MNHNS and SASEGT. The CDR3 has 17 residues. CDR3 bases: TGTGCCAGCAGTGGACAGGGGGTGGCTCCCGGAAAGCAACAAGCTTTCTTT. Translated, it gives CASSGQGVAPGKQQAFF.

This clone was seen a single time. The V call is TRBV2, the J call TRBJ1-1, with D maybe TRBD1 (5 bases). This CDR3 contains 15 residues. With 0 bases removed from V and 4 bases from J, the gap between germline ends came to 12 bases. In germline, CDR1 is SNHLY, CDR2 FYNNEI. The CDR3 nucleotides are TGTGCCAGCAGTGAAGCTTCGGGGGGGGGCACTGAAGCTTTCTTT. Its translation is CASSEASGGGTEAFF.

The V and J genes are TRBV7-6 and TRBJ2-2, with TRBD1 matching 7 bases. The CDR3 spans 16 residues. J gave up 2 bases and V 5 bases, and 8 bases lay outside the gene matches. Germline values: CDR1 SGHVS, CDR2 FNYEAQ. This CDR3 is CASSVLGTDNTGELFF. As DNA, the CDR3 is TGTGCCAGCAGCGTCCTAGGGACAGATAACACCGGGGAGCTGTTTTTT.

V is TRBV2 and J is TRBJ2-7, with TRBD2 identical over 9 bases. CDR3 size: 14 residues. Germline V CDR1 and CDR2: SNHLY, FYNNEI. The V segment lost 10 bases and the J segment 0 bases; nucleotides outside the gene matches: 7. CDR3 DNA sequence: TGTGCCACCGAGCGGGAGGACTTCTCCTACGAGCAGTACTTC. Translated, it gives CATEREDFSYEQYF.

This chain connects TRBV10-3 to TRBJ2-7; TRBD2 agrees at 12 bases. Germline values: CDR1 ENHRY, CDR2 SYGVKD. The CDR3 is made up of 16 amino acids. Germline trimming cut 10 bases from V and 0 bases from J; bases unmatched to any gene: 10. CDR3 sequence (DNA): TGTGCCACCCGCGAAGGACTAGCGGGGACCTCCTACGAGCAGTACTTC. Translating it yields CATREGLAGTSYEQYF.

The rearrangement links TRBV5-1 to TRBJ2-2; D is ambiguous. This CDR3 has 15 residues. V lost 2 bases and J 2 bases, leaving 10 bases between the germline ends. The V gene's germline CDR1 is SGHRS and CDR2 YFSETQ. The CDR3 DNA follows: TGCGCCAGCAGCTTAGGCGACATTAACACCGGGGAGCTGTTTTTT. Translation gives CASSLGDINTGELFF.

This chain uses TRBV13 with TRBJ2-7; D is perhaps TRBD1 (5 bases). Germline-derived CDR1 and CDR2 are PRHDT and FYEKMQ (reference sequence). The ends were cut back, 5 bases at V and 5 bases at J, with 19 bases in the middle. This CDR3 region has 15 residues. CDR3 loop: CASSRQGWEEDEQYF. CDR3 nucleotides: TGTGCCAGCAGCCGGCAGGGATGGGAAGAAGACGAGCAGTACTTC.

CDR3 in DNA: TGTGCCAGCAGCCTTCCCCTCACAGATACGCAGTATTTT. Translation: CASSLPLTDTQYF. The chain combines TRBV9 with TRBJ2-3; no clear D. This CDR3 is built from 13 residues. Trimming cost V 4 bases and J 2 bases, with 8 bases left between them. Germline lookup yields CDR1 SGDLS and CDR2 YYNGEE. The entire variable domain, with the rest obtained from reference TRBV9 and TRBJ2-3, is as follows: DSGVTQTPKHLITATGQRVTLRCSPRSGDLSVYWYQQSLDQGLQFLIQYYNGEERAKGNILERFSAQQFPDLHSELNLSSLELGDSALYFCASSLPLTDTQYFGPGTRLTVL.

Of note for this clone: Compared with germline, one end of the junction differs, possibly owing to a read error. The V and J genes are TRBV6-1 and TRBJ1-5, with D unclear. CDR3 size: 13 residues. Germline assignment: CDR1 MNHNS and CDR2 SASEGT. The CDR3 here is CASREVLSQPQHF. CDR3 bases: TGTGCCAGCCGTGAGGTCCTAAGTCAGCCCCAGCATTTT.

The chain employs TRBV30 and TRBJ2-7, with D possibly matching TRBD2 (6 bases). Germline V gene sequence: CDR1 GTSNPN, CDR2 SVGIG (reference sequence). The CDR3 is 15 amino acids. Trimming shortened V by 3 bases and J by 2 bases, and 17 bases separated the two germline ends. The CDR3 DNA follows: TGTGCCTGGAGCGCTAGTCGGGGGTCACCCTACGAGCAGTACTTC. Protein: CAWSASRGSPYEQYF.

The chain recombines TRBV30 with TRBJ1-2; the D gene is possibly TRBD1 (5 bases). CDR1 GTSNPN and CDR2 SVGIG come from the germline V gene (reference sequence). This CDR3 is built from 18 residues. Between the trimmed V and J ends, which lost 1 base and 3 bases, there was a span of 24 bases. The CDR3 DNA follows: TGTGCCTGGAGTGGCGGTGGGGCAGTTCCCCAGGGCCACTATGGCTACACCTTC. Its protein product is CAWSGGGAVPQGHYGYTF. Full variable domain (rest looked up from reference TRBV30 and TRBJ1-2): SQTIHQWPATLVQPVGSPLSLECTVEGTSNPNLYWYRQAAGRGLQLLFYSVGIGQISSEVPQNLSASRPQDRQFILSSKKLLLSDSGFYLCAWSGGGAVPQGHYGYTFGSGTRLTVV.

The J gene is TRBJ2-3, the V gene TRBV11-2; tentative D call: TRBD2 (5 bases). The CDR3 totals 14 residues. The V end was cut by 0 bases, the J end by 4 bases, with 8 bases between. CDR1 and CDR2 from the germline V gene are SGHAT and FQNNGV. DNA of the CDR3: TGTGCCAGCAGCTTAGATCGGGGTCCAGATACGCAGTATTTT. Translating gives CASSLDRGPDTQYF.

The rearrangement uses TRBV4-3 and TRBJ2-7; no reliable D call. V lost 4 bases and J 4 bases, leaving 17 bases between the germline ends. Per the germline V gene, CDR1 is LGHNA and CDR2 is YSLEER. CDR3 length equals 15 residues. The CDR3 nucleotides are TGCGCCAGCAGCCCACCCTCGGGTGATGGTTACGAGCAGTACTTC. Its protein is CASSPPSGDGYEQYF.

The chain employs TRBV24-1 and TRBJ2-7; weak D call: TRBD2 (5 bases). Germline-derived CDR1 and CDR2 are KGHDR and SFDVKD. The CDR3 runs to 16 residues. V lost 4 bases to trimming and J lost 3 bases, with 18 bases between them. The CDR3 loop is CATSDPILTGNYEQYF. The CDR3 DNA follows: TGTGCCACCAGTGACCCTATTTTGACGGGGAACTACGAGCAGTACTTC.

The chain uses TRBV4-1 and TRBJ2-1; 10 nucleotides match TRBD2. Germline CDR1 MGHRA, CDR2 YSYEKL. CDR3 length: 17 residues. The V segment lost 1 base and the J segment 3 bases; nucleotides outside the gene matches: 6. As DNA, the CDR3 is TGCGCCAGCAGCCAAGGTAGGGCTAGCGGGAGCTACAATGAGCAGTTCTTC. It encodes CASSQGRASGSYNEQFF.

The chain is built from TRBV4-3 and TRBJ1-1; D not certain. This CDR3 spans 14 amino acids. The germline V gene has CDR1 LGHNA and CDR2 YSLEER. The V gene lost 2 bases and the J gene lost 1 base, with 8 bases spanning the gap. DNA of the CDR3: TGCGCCAGCAGCCAATGGCATACGAACACTGAAGCTTTCTTT. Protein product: CASSQWHTNTEAFF.

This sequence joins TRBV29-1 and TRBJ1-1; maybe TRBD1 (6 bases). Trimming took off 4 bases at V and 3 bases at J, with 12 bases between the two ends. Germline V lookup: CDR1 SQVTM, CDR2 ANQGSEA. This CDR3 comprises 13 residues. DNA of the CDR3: TGCAGCGTTGCTGGACCAGGGGACACTGAAGCTTTCTTT. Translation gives CSVAGPGDTEAFF.

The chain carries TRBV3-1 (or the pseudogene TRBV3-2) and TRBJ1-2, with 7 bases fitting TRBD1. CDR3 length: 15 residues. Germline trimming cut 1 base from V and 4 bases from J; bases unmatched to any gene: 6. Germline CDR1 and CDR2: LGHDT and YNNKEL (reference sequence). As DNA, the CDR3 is TGTGCCAGCAGCCAAGGGACAGGCCTATTCTATGGCTACACCTTC. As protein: CASSQGTGLFYGYTF.

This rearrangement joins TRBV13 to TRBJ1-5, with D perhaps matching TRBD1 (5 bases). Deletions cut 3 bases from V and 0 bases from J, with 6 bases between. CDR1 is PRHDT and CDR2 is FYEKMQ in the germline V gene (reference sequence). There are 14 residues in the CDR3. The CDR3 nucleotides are TGTGCCAGCAGCTTCAGGGCTAGCAATCAGCCCCAGCATTTT. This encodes CASSFRASNQPQHF.